The 11 T cell receptor beta chains below were found in one sample sequenced in a study of Ad26.COV2.S vaccination and SARS-CoV-2 variants. Assay used: immunoSEQ multiplex PCR; TCRdb lists only in-frame clones, some missing. The table shows roughly 510,000 clones, with approximately 88% occurring only once. Treatment defined: roughly 20 received Ad26.COV2.S at low or high dose, single or two shots; 5 received placebo; per-sample allocation not given. All samples were drawn on day 63, counting from the first vaccine or placebo injection. The material sequenced was peripheral blood, taken in a trial of Ad26.COV2.S vaccine versus placebo. These receptors all come from a person between 18 and 65 years old who received the Ad26.COV2.S COVID-19 vaccine or a placebo.

The V call is TRBV5-1, the J call TRBJ1-2; possibly TRBD1 for D (5 bases). The V end lost 0 bases, the J end lost 6 bases, and 6 bases lay between the germline ends. There are 12 residues in the CDR3. Germline-derived CDR1 and CDR2 are SGHRS and YFSETQ. CDR3 residues: CASSLGGDGYTF. CDR3 DNA sequence: TGCGCCAGCAGCTTGGGAGGGGATGGCTACACCTTC.

This clone was picked up a small number of times. The CDR3: CASSRRGQDSYNSPLHF. In DNA form, the CDR3 reads TGTGCCAGCAGCAGAAGAGGACAGGACTCCTATAATTCACCCCTCCACTTT. The chain uses TRBV7-8 and TRBJ1-6; 7 bases agree with TRBD1. Looked up from germline, CDR1 is SGHVS and CDR2 is FQNEAQ. V shed 5 bases, J shed 0 bases, and the junction held 7 bases outside the gene matches. This CDR3 is built from 17 residues.

The genes are TRBV4-3 and TRBJ2-6; D is ambiguous. Deletions cut 0 bases from V and 0 bases from J, with 6 bases between. The CDR3 has 16 residues. Germline CDR1 is LGHNA and CDR2 is YSLEER. The CDR3 protein is CASSQEGLSGANVLTF. In DNA, the CDR3 is TGCGCCAGCAGCCAAGAGGGCCTCTCTGGGGCCAACGTCCTGACTTTC.

The rearrangement joins TRBV10-3 to TRBJ2-4; no reliable D call. CDR3 size: 14 residues. The germline V gene encodes CDR1 ENHRY and CDR2 SYGVKD. Trimming cost V 6 bases and J 4 bases, with 13 bases left between them. In DNA form, the CDR3 reads TGTGCCATCAGCAGCGAAGTGACAAAAAACATTCAGTACTTC. Its translation is CAISSEVTKNIQYF.

V usage is TRBV29-1 and J usage is TRBJ2-1; 9 positions match TRBD1. From germline, CDR1 is SQVTM and CDR2 ANQGSEA. V was clipped by 0 bases and J by 7 bases; unmatched bases: 7. CDR3 size: 15 residues. As DNA, the CDR3 is TGCAGCGTTGAAGACCCCGGGACAGGGTGGAATGAGCAGTTCTTC. Amino acid sequence: CSVEDPGTGWNEQFF.

The chain employs TRBV9 and TRBJ1-1, with D unclear. Trimming shortened V by 3 bases and J by 4 bases, and 16 bases separated the two germline ends. The germline V gene encodes CDR1 SGDLS and CDR2 YYNGEE. This CDR3 region has 15 residues. The CDR3 spells CASSAGSVRGTEAFF. The CDR3 nucleotides read TGTGCCAGCAGCGCTGGAAGTGTTCGTGGCACTGAAGCTTTCTTT.

This clone was observed a single time. V gene TRBV13 combines with J gene TRBJ2-3; D might be TRBD1 (6 bases). The germline V gene has CDR1 PRHDT and CDR2 FYEKMQ (reference sequence). The CDR3 is 15 residues long. V was clipped by 5 bases and J by 1 base, with 13 bases between them. Here the CDR3 DNA reads TGTGCCAGCAGCGCCAGGGACACACGCACAGATACGCAGTATTTT. Its translation: CASSARDTRTDTQYF.

The gene calls are TRBV2 and TRBJ1-4; D ambiguous. There are 17 residues in the CDR3. Germline assignment: CDR1 SNHLY and CDR2 FYNNEI. Trimming removed 5 bases from V and 8 bases from J, with 24 bases in between. The CDR3 coding sequence is TGTGCCAGCAGTACTCCCCCCGTGCCCGAACGGAGGGAAAAACTGTTTTTT. It translates to CASSTPPVPERREKLFF.

This clone was seen more than once but under ten times. The chain uses TRBV11-2 and TRBJ1-1, with D perhaps matching TRBD1 (5 bases). The germline V and J ends were trimmed by 3 bases and 8 bases, with 16 bases remaining between them. Germline V gene lookup returns CDR1 SGHAT and CDR2 FQNNGV. CDR3 length: 14 residues. The CDR3 loop is CASSLRDGRTEAFF. As DNA, the CDR3 is TGTGCCAGCAGCTTGAGGGACGGGCGCACCGAAGCTTTCTTT.

This clone was seen only once. This chain links TRBV9 with TRBJ1-2, with D possibly being TRBD1 (5 bases). The ends were cut back, 6 bases at V and 3 bases at J, with 15 bases in the middle. This CDR3 is built from 14 residues. CDR1 and CDR2 from the germline V gene are SGDLS and YYNGEE. The CDR3 DNA reads TGTGCCAGCACCTCGGGGGATTCCTACTATGGCTACACCTTC. Its translation: CASTSGDSYYGYTF.

The chain carries TRBV6-5 and TRBJ1-3, with TRBD1 identical over 7 bases. The CDR3 loop spans 15 amino acids. V dropped 7 bases and J dropped 0; count of bases not matched to a gene: 6. Germline V gene sequence: CDR1 MNHEY, CDR2 SVGAGI. CDR3 region: CASTGTALSGNTIYF. The CDR3 DNA reads as TGTGCCAGCACCGGGACAGCCCTCTCTGGAAACACCATATATTTT.